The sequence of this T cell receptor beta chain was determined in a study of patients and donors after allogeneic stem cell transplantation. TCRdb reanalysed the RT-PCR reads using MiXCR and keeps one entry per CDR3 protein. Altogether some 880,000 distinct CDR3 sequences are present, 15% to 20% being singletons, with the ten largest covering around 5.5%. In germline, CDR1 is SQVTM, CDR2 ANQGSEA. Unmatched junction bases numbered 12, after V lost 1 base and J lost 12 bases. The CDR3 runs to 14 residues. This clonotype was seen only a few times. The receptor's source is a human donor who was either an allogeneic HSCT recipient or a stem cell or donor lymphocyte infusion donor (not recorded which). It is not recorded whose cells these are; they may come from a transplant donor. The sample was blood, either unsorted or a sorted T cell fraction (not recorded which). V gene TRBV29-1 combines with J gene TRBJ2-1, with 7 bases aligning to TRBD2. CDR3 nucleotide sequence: TGCAGCGTTGAAGGGTCGGGGGGAGTAGTGACGCAGTTCTTC. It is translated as CSVEGSGGVVTQFF.